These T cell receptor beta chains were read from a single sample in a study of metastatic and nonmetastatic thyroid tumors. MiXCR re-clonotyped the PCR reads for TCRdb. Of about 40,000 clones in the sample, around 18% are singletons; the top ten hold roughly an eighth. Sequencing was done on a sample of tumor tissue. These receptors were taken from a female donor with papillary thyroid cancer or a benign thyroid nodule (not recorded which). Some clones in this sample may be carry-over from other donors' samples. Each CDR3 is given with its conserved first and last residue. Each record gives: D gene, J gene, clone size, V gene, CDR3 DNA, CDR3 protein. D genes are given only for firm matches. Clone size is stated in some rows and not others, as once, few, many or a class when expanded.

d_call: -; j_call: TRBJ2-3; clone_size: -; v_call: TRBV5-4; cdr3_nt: TGTGCCAGCAGCTTTGCTCGAACCGGAGTCGAGACGCAGTATTTT; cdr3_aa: CASSFARTGVETQYF
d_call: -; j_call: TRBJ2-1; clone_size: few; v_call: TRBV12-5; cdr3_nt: TGTGCTAGTGGCTACGATCTAGGGTTGGGCGAGCAGTTCTTC; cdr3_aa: CASGYDLGLGEQFF
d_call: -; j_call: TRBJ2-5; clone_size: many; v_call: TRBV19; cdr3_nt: TGTGCCAGTAGTATCTCGCTGGGGCATAAGACCCAGTACTTC; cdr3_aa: CASSISLGHKTQYF
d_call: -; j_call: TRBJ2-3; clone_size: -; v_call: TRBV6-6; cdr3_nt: TGTGCCAGCAGTTACTCACCATCGACAGGCACAGATACGCAGTATTTT; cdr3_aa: CASSYSPSTGTDTQYF
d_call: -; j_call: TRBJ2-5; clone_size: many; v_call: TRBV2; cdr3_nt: TGTGCCAGCAGAAGTGACCCCTGGGATACCCAGTACTTC; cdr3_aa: CASRSDPWDTQYF
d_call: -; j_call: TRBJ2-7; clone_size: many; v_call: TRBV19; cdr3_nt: TGTGCCAGTAGACACCGACAGGCCTACGAGCAGTACTTC; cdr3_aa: CASRHRQAYEQYF
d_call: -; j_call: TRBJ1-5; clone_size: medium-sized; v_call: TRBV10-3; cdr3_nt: TGTGCCATCAGTGAGTCTGCCGGGCAGCCCCAGCATTTT; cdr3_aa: CAISESAGQPQHF
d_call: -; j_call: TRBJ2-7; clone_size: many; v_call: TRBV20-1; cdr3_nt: TGCAGTGCTCCCCGGGAGCGCTTCCCCTACGAGCAGTACTTC; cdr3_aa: CSAPRERFPYEQYF
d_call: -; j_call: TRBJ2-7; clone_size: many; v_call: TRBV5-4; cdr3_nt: TGTGCCAGCAGCACCTGGACAGCCTCCTACGAGCAGTACTTC; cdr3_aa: CASSTWTASYEQYF
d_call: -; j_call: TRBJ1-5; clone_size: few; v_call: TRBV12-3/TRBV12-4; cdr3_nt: TGTGCCAGCAGTTTCGCCCAGGAGAATCAGCCCCAGCATTTT; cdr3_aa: CASSFAQENQPQHF
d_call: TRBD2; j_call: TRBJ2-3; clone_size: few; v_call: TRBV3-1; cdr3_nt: TGTGCCAGCAGCGCCCTAAGGACTAGTAAACCACGGGGAGATACGCAGTATTTT; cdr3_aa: CASSALRTSKPRGDTQYF